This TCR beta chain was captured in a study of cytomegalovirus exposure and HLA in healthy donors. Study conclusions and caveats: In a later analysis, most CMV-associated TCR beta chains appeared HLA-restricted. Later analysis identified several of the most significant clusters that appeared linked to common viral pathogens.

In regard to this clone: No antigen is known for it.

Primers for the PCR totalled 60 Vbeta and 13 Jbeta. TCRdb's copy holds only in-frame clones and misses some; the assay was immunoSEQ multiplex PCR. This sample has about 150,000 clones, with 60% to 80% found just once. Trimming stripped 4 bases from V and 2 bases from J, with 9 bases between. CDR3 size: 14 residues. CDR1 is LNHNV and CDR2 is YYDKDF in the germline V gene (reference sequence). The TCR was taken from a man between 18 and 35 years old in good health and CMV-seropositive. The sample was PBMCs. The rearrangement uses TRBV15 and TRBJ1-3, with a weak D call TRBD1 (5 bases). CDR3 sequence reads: CATSTRTPGNTIYF. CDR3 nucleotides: TGTGCCACCAGCACCAGGACACCTGGAAACACCATATATTTT.